Presented here are 8 T cell receptor beta chains from one specimen sequenced in a study of read filtering for tumor transcriptome and immune sequencing. Molecular barcoded adaptors covering alpha/delta and beta/gamma chains were used on roughly 400 ng RNA. TCRdb ran MiXCR on the reads and lists one entry per CDR3 protein. The data show about 86,000 distinct CDR3 sequences, with about 12% seen just once and 15% held by the top ten. The sequencing sample was made of a population of CD138-negative cells sorted from bone marrow. The origin of the receptors is a donor over 35 with multiple myeloma.

Many counts were recorded for this clonotype. This sequence joins TRBV5-4 and TRBJ2-1; 12 bases are shared with TRBD2. This CDR3 contains 15 residues. Trimming at V came to 5 bases and at J to 3 bases, leaving 3 bases not matched to a gene. The germline V gene encodes CDR1 SGHNT and CDR2 YYREEE (reference sequence). The CDR3 region has the DNA TGTGCCAGCAGTTCGACTAGCGGGAGCTACAATGAGCAGTTCTTC. Amino acids: CASSSTSGSYNEQFF.

This clonotype was counted ten times or more. This chain links TRBV28 with TRBJ1-5, with D unclear. Per germline, CDR1 MDHEN and CDR2 SYDVKM. The CDR3 extends over 14 amino acids. The V and J ends lost 5 bases and 7 bases respectively, with 15 bases between them. The CDR3 loop reads CASSPPGSGQPQHF. The CDR3 region has the DNA TGTGCCAGCAGTCCCCCCGGGTCCGGGCAGCCCCAGCATTTT.

On this clonotype: At one boundary the junction diverges from the germline segment, which might be a read error. This sequence joins TRBV6-1 and TRBJ2-1; TRBD2 matches 14 bases. The CDR3 is 17 residues long. Germline CDR1 is MNHNS and CDR2 is SASEGT. Written as DNA, the CDR3 is TGTGCCAGCCGCCTAGGGAGACTAGCGGGAGGGTACAATGAGCAGCTCTTC. It specifies CASRLGRLAGGYNEQLF.

In its sample, this clonotype was seen a few times. The chain links TRBV19 to TRBJ1-5; TRBD1 matches 7 bases. This CDR3 has 13 amino acids. The V gene's germline CDR1 is LNHDA and CDR2 SQIVND (reference sequence). V lost 5 bases, J lost 5 bases, and 3 bases stayed unmatched. CDR3 protein: CASSDREHQPQHF. For the CDR3, the DNA is TGTGCCAGTAGTGACAGGGAACATCAGCCCCAGCATTTT. The complete variable domain, with remaining parts taken from reference TRBV19 and TRBJ1-5, reads DGGITQSPKYLFRKEGQNVTLSCEQNLNHDAMYWYRQDPGQGLRLIYYSQIVNDFQKGDIAEGYSVSREKKESFPLTVTSAQKNPTAFYLCASSDREHQPQHFGDGTRLSIL.

This clonotype was picked up many times. The chain couples TRBV11-2 to TRBJ1-5; D remains unclear. The CDR3 extends over 16 amino acids. CDR1 and CDR2 from the germline V gene are SGHAT and FQNNGV. Trimming cost V 1 base and J 0 bases, with 10 bases left between them. The CDR3 loop reads CASSLGLPNSNQPQHF. CDR3 in DNA: TGTGCCAGCAGCTTAGGTCTACCGAATAGCAATCAGCCCCAGCATTTT.

On this clonotype: This may be a read error: a much more frequent sequence differs by one nucleotide. The chain joins TRBV10-2 to TRBJ1-1, with a weak D call TRBD1 (6 bases). Germline CDR1 WSHSY, CDR2 SAAADI. The CDR3 loop spans 12 amino acids. CDR3 in amino acids: CASRDSSTGAFF. In DNA form, the CDR3 reads TGCGCCAGCAGGGACAGTTCTACTGGAGCTTTCTTT.

A few counts support this clonotype. The rearrangement joins TRBV19 to TRBJ2-5; D is uncertain. Germline CDR1 LNHDA, CDR2 SQIVND (reference sequence). Trimming took 8 bases from V and 2 from J, leaving 9 bases between them. There are 12 residues in the CDR3. CDR3 residues: CASGWNQETQYF. The CDR3 DNA is TGTGCCAGTGGGTGGAATCAAGAGACCCAGTACTTC.

In this sample, this clonotype turned up many times. The rearrangement links TRBV5-1 to TRBJ2-2; 13 nucleotides align to TRBD2. The germline V gene has CDR1 SGHRS and CDR2 YFSETQ. This CDR3 is 16 amino acids long. With V trimmed by 4 bases and J by 4 bases, 4 bases remained unmatched. The CDR3 DNA is TGCGCCAGCAGCCCTGGACTAGCGGGAGTCACCGGGGAGCTGTTTTTT. Residues: CASSPGLAGVTGELFF. Together with reference TRBV5-1 and TRBJ2-2, the CDR3 gives the full variable domain: KAGVTQTPRYLIKTRGQQVTLSCSPISGHRSVSWYQQTPGQGLQFLFEYFSETQRNKGNFPGRFSGRQFSNSRSEMNVSTLELGDSALYLCASSPGLAGVTGELFFGEGSRLTVL.